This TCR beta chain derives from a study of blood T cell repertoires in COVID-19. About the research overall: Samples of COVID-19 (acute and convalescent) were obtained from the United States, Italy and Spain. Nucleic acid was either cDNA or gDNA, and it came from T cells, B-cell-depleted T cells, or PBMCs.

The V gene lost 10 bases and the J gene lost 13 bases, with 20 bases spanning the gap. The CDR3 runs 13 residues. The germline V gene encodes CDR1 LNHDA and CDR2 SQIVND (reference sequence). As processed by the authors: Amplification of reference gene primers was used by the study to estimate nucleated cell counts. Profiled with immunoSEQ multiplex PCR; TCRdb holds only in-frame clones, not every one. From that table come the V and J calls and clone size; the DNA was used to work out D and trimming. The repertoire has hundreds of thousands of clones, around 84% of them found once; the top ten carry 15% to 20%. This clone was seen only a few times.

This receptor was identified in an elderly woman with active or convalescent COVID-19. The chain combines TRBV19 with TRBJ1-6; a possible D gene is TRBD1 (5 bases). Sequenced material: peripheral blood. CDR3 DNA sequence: TGTGCCACCAAAGAACCAGGGCGGGATCCCCTCCACTTT. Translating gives CATKEPGRDPLHF.